A selection of T cell receptor beta chains follows, all from one sample in a study of vaccination and CD4 T cells after COVID-19. Each CDR3 protein is one row after TCRdb ran MiXCR on the PCR reads. The sample shows fewer than 9,500 distinct CDR3 sequences, around 53% of them seen only once. Their cognate antigens are unknown. The sequenced sample consisted of CD4+ T cells from blood, cultured in vitro. Receptors were obtained from a human donor in good health. The CDR3 runs from the conserved cysteine through the conserved F or W. D genes are given only for firm matches. Where a row states a size, it is once, few, many or the class of an expanded clone; other rows omit it.

J gene	clone size	D gene	V gene	CDR3 protein	CDR3 DNA
TRBJ1-1	few	NA	TRBV19	CASRVHRNTEAFF	TGTGCCAGTAGAGTACATAGGAACACTGAAGCTTTCTTT
TRBJ1-2	NA	NA	TRBV6-1	CASARYYGYTF	TGTGCCAGCGCCAGGTACTATGGCTACACCTTC
TRBJ2-2	few	NA	TRBV19	CASSTNTGELFF	TGTGCCAGTAGTACGAACACCGGGGAGCTGTTTTTT
TRBJ2-1	NA	TRBD2	TRBV5-1	CASSLGLADSYNEQFF	TGCGCCAGCAGCTTAGGACTAGCGGACTCCTACAATGAGCAGTTCTTC
TRBJ1-6	NA	TRBD1	TRBV12-3/TRBV12-4	CASRSRDSTSPLHF	TGTGCCAGCAGGTCCCGGGACAGTACTTCACCCCTCCACTTT
TRBJ2-7	NA	NA	TRBV7-9	CASSSRTEVSYEQYF	TGTGCCAGCAGCTCCCGGACAGAGGTATCCTACGAGCAGTACTTC
TRBJ1-2	few	TRBD1	TRBV30	CAWKGAYGYTF	TGTGCCTGGAAGGGGGCCTATGGCTACACCTTC
TRBJ1-1	few	NA	TRBV11-2	CASRAAGTEAFF	TGTGCCAGCAGGGCCGCAGGGACTGAAGCTTTCTTT
TRBJ2-3	NA	TRBD2	TRBV19	CASSSRGGQDTQYF	TGTGCCAGTAGTTCGCGGGGGGGCCAAGATACGCAGTATTTT
TRBJ2-3	NA	NA	TRBV6-4	CASSDWDSLGVQYF	TGTGCCAGCAGTGACTGGGACTCCCTTGGAGTGCAGTATTTT
TRBJ1-2	few	NA	TRBV5-4	CASSLVPQEATF	TGTGCCAGCAGCTTGGTTCCACAGGAAGCCACCTTC
TRBJ1-2	few	TRBD1	TRBV19	CASSTLDRSYGYTF	TGTGCCAGTAGTACCCTGGACAGGAGCTATGGCTACACCTTC
TRBJ2-1	NA	TRBD1	TRBV5-1	CASSLAGTGGNEQFF	TGCGCCAGCAGCTTGGCCGGGACAGGGGGCAATGAGCAGTTCTTC
TRBJ1-5	NA	NA	TRBV27	CASSSGAGAGGHQPQHF	TGTGCCAGCAGTTCGGGGGCCGGGGCGGGGGGGCATCAGCCCCAGCATTTT
TRBJ1-3	NA	TRBD1	TRBV11-3	CASSPHESTGGNTIYF	TGTGCCAGCAGCCCCCACGAATCGACAGGGGGAAACACCATATATTTT
TRBJ2-7	NA	TRBD2	TRBV7-2	CASSLALAGGYEQYF	TGTGCCAGCAGCTTAGCGCTAGCGGGGGGCTACGAGCAGTACTTC
TRBJ2-2	NA	NA	TRBV24-1	CATSDPGQPTGELFF	TGTGCCACCAGTGACCCGGGACAACCCACCGGGGAGCTGTTTTTT
TRBJ2-3	NA	NA	TRBV7-2	CASSLTGYTDTQYF	TGTGCCAGCAGCTTAACGGGATACACAGATACGCAGTATTTT
TRBJ2-1	NA	TRBD2	TRBV20-1	CSARSPASGIYNEQFF	TGCAGTGCCAGGTCCCCCGCTAGCGGAATTTACAATGAGCAGTTCTTC
TRBJ1-6	few	TRBD1	TRBV12-3/TRBV12-4	CASRRQGNGSPLHF	TGTGCCAGCAGACGACAGGGTAACGGTTCACCCCTCCACTTT
TRBJ1-2	few	NA	TRBV20-1	CSATGQTYGYTF	TGCAGTGCTACCGGACAGACGTATGGCTACACCTTC
TRBJ1-6	NA	TRBD1	TRBV19	CASSISGFGTDLLNSPLHF	TGTGCCAGTAGTATTTCGGGTTTCGGGACAGATCTCTTAAATTCACCCCTCCACTTT
TRBJ2-7	NA	TRBD1	TRBV6-1	CASSVIPGQSSYEQYF	TGTGCCAGCAGTGTAATCCCGGGACAGAGCTCCTACGAGCAGTACTTC
TRBJ1-6	NA	TRBD1	TRBV19	CATRQGTYNSPLHF	TGTGCCACCCGACAGGGAACCTATAATTCACCCCTCCACTTT
TRBJ1-1	NA	NA	TRBV5-4	CASSLVGPGNTEAFF	TGTGCCAGCAGCTTGGTGGGACCTGGGAACACTGAAGCTTTCTTT
TRBJ1-2	once	NA	TRBV5-8	CASSLIGYGYTF	TGTGCCAGCAGCTTGATTGGTTATGGCTACACCTTC
TRBJ1-5	few	NA	TRBV20-1	CSAREASQPQHF	TGCAGTGCTAGAGAGGCCAGCCAGCCCCAGCATTTT
TRBJ1-5	NA	NA	TRBV28	CASSLPRASHQPQHF	TGTGCCAGCAGTTTACCCAGGGCGTCCCATCAGCCCCAGCATTTT
TRBJ2-1	few	TRBD1	TRBV27	CASSSSYRGNEQFF	TGTGCCAGCAGTAGCTCATACAGGGGCAATGAGCAGTTCTTC
TRBJ2-1	NA	TRBD1	TRBV6-5	CASSYVAGGTGEQFF	TGTGCCAGCAGTTACGTGGCAGGGGGTACGGGTGAGCAGTTCTTC
TRBJ1-2	medium-sized	TRBD1	TRBV27	CASRVGGADYGYTF	TGTGCCAGCAGGGTAGGGGGCGCAGACTATGGCTACACCTTC
TRBJ1-2	NA	NA	TRBV6-4	CASSERPGAYGYTF	TGTGCCAGCAGTGAGCGGCCAGGGGCGTATGGCTACACCTTC
TRBJ2-7	few	NA	TRBV21-1	CASSMIESSYEQYF	TGTGCCAGCAGCATGATCGAGAGCTCCTACGAGCAGTACTTC
TRBJ1-1	few	NA	TRBV6-4	CASSDRRDLNTEAFF	TGTGCCAGCAGTGACCGACGGGACCTGAACACTGAAGCTTTCTTT
TRBJ2-1	NA	NA	TRBV6-5	CASSSYLTRYNEQFF	TGTGCCAGCAGTTCTTACCTGACTAGATACAATGAGCAGTTCTTC
TRBJ1-6	few	NA	TRBV7-9	CASSLVGSPPLHF	TGTGCCAGCAGCTTGGTTGGCTCCCCCCCCCTCCACTTT
TRBJ2-1	NA	TRBD2	TRBV11-2	CASSSGLAGGQGEQFF	TGTGCCAGCAGCTCGGGACTAGCGGGAGGGCAGGGTGAGCAGTTCTTC
TRBJ2-7	NA	TRBD2	TRBV6-1	CASRIAGGVGEQYF	TGTGCCAGCAGGATAGCGGGAGGAGTAGGCGAGCAGTACTTC
TRBJ1-5	NA	NA	TRBV19	CASRLLRVQPQHF	TGTGCCAGTCGGCTGCTTAGGGTACAGCCCCAGCATTTT
TRBJ1-1	NA	NA	TRBV19	CASSIEVKGTEAFF	TGTGCCAGTAGCATAGAGGTGAAGGGGACTGAAGCTTTCTTT
TRBJ2-7	few	TRBD1	TRBV7-9	CASSSPGTGVYEQYF	TGTGCCAGCAGTTCACCCGGGACAGGGGTCTACGAGCAGTACTTC